A single sample gave rise to the 8 T cell receptor beta chains below, sequenced in a study of shared clonotypes between healthy human individuals. TCRdb's table, derived via immunoSEQ multiplex PCR, lists solely in-frame clones and lacks some. Among about 670,000 clones listed, 72% were seen once. What was sequenced was memory CD4+ T cells sorted from blood. Subset described: CD45RA-negative fraction. All receptors derive from a woman under 40 in good health.

Comments on this clone: Different DNA sequences within this sample yield the same CDR3. The chain recombines TRBV6-4 with TRBJ1-1; no firm D call. CDR3 size: 11 residues. V dropped 6 bases and J dropped 5 bases, with 7 bases sitting between them. Germline CDR1 MRHNA, CDR2 SNTAGT. This CDR3 is CASRLGTEAFF. CDR3 coding DNA: TGTGCCAGCAGGCTGGGGACTGAAGCTTTCTTT.

The genes are TRBV28 and TRBJ1-6; unclear D gene. The length of the CDR3 is 14 residues. V was trimmed by 1 base and J by 3 bases, leaving 4 bases between them. Germline loops: CDR1 MDHEN, CDR2 SYDVKM. This CDR3 is CASSLYGYNSPLHF. CDR3 nucleotides: TGTGCCAGCAGTTTATACGGCTATAATTCACCCCTCCACTTT.

The chain joins TRBV5-8 to TRBJ1-5, with 8 bases lining up with TRBD1. The length of the CDR3 is 13 residues. Germline CDR1 and CDR2: SGHTS and YDEGEE. The V and J ends lost 6 bases and 3 bases, in that order; junction bases with no gene match: 2. In DNA form, the CDR3 reads TGTGCCAGCACGACAGGGGTCAATCAGCCCCAGCATTTT. Amino acid sequence: CASTTGVNQPQHF.

J is TRBJ1-5 and V is TRBV2, with 7 bases matching TRBD1. The V gene's germline CDR1 is SNHLY and CDR2 FYNNEI. The CDR3 length is 15 residues. V lost 6 bases to trimming and J lost 0 bases; unmatched junction nucleotides: 5. The DNA for the CDR3 is TGTGCCAGCAGAGGGACAGTTAATAGCAATCAGCCCCAGCATTTT. As protein: CASRGTVNSNQPQHF.

About this clone itself: This CDR3 is also generated by other DNA sequences in the sample. The rearrangement joins TRBV2 to TRBJ2-3; a possible D gene is TRBD2 (5 bases). The length of the CDR3 is 16 residues. Trimming cost V 0 bases and J 0 bases, with 10 bases left between them. CDR1 and CDR2 (germline): SNHLY, FYNNEI. CDR3 nucleotides: TGTGCCAGCAGTGAAGCGAGGGCTACTAGCACAGATACGCAGTATTTT. This translates into CASSEARATSTDTQYF.

This rearrangement joins TRBV5-1 to TRBJ1-4; D gene uncertain. The length of the CDR3 is 14 residues. CDR1 SGHRS and CDR2 YFSETQ come from the germline V gene. V was clipped by 0 bases and J by 8 bases, with 11 bases between them. The CDR3 reads CASSLGEGREKLFF. The CDR3 bases are TGCGCCAGCAGCTTGGGCGAAGGCAGGGAAAAACTGTTTTTT.

V is TRBV18 and J is TRBJ2-3, with 14 bases fitting TRBD2. This CDR3 is built from 17 residues. With 5 bases clipped from V and 4 bases from J, the junction kept 8 bases outside the gene matches. Germline V lookup: CDR1 KGHSH, CDR2 LQKENI. CDR3 DNA: TGTGCCAGCTCAACCCGACTAGCGGGAGGGAGAGCAGATACGCAGTATTTT. It codes for CASSTRLAGGRADTQYF.

This sequence joins TRBV6-4 and TRBJ1-5; TRBD1 aligns across 9 bases. Germline loops: CDR1 MRHNA, CDR2 SNTAGT. V was pared by 3 bases and J by 6 bases, with 6 bases of the junction left unmatched. This CDR3 region has 15 residues. The CDR3 is CASSEARQGGQPQHF. The CDR3 coding sequence is TGTGCCAGCAGTGAAGCCCGACAGGGGGGTCAGCCCCAGCATTTT.